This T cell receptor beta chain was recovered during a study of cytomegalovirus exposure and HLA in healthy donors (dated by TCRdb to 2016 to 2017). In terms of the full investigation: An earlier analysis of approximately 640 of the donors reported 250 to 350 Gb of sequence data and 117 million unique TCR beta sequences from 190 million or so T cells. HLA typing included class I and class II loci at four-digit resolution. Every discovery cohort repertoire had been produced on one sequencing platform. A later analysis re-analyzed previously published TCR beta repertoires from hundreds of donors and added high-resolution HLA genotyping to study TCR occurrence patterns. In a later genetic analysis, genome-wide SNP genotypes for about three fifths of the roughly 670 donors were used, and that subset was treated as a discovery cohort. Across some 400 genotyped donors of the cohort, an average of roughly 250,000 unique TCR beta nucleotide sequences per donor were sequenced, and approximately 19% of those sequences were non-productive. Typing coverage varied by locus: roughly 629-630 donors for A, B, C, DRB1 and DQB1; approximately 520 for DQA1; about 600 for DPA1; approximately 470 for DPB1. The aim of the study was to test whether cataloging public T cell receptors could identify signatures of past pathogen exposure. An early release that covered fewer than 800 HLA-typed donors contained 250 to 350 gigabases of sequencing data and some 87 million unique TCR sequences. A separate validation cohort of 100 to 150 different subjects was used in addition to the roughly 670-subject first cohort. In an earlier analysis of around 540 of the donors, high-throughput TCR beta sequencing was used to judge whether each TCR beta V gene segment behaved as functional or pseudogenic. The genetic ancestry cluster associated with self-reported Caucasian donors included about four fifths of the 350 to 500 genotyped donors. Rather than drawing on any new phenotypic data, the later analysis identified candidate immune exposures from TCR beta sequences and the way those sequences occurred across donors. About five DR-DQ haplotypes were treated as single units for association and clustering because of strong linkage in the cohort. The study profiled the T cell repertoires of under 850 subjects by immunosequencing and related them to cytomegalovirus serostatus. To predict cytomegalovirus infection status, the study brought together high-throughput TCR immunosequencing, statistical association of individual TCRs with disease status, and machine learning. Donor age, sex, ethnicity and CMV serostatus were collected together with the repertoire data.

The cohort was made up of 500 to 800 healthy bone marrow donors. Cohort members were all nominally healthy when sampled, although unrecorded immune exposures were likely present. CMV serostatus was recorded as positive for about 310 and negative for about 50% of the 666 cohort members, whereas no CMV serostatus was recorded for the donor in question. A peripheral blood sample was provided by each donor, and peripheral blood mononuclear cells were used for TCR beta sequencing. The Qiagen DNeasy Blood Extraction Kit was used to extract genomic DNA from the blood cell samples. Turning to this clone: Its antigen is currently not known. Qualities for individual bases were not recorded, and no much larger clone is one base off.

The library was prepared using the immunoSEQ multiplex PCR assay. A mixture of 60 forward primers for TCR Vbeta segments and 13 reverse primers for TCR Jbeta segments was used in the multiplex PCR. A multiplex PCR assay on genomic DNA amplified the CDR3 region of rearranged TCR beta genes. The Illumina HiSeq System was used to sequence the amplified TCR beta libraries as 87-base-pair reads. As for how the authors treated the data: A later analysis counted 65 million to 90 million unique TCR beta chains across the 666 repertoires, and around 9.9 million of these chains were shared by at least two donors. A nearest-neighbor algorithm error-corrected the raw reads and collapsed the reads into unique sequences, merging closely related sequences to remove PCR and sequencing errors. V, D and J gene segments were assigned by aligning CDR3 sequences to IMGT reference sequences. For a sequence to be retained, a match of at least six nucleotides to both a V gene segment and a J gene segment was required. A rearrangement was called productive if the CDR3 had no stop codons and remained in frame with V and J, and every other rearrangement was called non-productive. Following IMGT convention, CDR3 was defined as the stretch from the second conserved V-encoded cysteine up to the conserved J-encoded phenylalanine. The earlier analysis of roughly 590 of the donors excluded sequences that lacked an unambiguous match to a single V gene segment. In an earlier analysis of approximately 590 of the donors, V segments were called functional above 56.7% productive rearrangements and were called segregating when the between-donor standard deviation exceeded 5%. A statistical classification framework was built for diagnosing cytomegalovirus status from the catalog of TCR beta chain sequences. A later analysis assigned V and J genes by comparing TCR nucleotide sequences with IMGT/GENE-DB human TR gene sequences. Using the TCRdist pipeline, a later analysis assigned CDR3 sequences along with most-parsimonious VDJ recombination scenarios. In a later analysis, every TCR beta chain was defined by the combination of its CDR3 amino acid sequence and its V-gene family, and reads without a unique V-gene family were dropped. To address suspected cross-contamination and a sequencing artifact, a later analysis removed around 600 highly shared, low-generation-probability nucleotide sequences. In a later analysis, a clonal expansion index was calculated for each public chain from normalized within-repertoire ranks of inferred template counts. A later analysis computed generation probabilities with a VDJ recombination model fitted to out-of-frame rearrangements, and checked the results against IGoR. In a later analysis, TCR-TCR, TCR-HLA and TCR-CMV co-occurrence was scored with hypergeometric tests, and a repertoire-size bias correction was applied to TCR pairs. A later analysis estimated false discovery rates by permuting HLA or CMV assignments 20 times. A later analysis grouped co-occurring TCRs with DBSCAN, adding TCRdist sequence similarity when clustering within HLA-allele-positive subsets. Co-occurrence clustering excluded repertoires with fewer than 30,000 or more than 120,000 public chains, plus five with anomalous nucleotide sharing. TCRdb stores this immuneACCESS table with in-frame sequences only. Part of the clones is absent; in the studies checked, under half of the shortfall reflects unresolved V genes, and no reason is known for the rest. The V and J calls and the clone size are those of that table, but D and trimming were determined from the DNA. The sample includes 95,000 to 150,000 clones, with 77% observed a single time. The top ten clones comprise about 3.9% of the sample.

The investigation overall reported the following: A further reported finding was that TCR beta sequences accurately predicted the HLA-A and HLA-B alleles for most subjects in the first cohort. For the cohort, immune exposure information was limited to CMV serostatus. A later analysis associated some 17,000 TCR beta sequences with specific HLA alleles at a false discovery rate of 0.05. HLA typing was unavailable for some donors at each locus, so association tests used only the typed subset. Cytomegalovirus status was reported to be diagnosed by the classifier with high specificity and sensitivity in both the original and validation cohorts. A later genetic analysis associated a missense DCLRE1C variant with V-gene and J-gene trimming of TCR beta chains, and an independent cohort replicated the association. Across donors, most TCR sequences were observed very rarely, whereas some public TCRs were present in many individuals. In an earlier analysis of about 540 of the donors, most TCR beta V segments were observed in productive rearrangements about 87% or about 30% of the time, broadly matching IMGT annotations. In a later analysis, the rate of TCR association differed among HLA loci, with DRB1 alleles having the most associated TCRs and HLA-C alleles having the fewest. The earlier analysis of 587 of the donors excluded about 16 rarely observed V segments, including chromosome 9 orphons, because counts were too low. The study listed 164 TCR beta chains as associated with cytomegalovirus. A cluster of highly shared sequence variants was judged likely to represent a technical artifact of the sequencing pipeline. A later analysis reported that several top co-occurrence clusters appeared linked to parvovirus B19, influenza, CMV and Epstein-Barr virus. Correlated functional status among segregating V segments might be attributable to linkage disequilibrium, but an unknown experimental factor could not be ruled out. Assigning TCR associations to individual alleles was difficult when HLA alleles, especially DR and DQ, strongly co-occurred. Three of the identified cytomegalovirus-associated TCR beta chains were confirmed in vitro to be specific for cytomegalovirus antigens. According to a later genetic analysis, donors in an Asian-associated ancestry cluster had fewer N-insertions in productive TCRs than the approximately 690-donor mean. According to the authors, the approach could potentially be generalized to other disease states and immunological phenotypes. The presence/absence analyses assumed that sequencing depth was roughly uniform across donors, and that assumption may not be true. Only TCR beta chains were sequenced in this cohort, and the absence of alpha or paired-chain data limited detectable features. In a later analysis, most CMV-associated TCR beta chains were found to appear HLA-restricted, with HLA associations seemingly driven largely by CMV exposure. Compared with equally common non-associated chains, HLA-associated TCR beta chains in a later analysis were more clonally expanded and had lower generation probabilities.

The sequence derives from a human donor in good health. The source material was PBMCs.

The sequenced DNA: TGTGCCAGCAGTGATTGGACAGTACATTTCCTAGGGGGCTACACCTTC. The translation is CASSDWTVHFLGGYTF. The rearranged chain carries TRBV6-1 and TRBJ1-2; TRBD1 is perhaps the D gene, given 6 matching bases. Taken from the germline V gene, the CDR1 and CDR2 loops are MNHNS and SASEGT. The CDR3 runs 16 amino acids, cysteine and phenylalanine included. The kept DNA is CDR3 alone, 48 bases in frame from the first base. Trimming at the junction amounts to 3 bases on V and 8 bases on J, and the germline ends lie 22 bases apart.